The 4 T cell receptor beta chains given below trace back to one sample, sequenced in a study of CD8+ T cells in alopecia areata. Treatment: oral pan-JAK inhibitor, 5-10 mg twice daily. Sequencing relied on a cDNA template that was reverse transcribed from extracted RNA. This table comes from immunoSEQ multiplex PCR, and its TCRdb copy is limited to in-frame clones, with some not included. The sample yields about 200,000 clones, around 60% seen once. The specimen was CD4+ T cells sorted from blood, collected between weeks 49 and 50, from a patient treated with tofacitinib. Receptor source: a human donor with alopecia areata.

The chain combines TRBV4-1 with TRBJ1-5, with 8 bases matching TRBD1. After removal of 4 bases from V and 8 bases from J, the junction contained 7 bases not matched to a gene. This CDR3 has 14 amino acids. Germline CDR1 MGHRA, CDR2 YSYEKL. CDR3 sequence: CASSPLTGAEPQHF. The CDR3 DNA sequence: TGCGCCAGCAGCCCCCTGACAGGGGCTGAGCCCCAGCATTTT.

As concerns this clone: This specimen includes other DNA sequences encoding the same CDR3. The chain joins TRBV30 to TRBJ1-1, with TRBD1 matching 7 bases. The CDR3 is made up of 13 amino acids. Germline CDR1 is GTSNPN and CDR2 is SVGIG (reference sequence). V dropped 1 base and J dropped 2; count of bases not matched to a gene: 1. The CDR3 sequence is CAWSGDSNTEAFF. The CDR3 bases are TGTGCCTGGAGTGGGGACAGCAACACTGAAGCTTTCTTT.

The gene calls are TRBV14 and TRBJ2-1; either TRBD1 or TRBD2 may supply D (6 bases each). The germline CDR1 and CDR2 sequences are SGHDN and FVKESK. The ends were cut back, 3 bases at V and 4 bases at J, with 19 bases in the middle. This CDR3 spans 17 amino acids. The CDR3, as DNA: TGTGCCAGCAGCCACCAGGACGGGGGCCGAATATACAATGAGCAGTTCTTC. Translated: CASSHQDGGRIYNEQFF.

The chain uses TRBV6-5 and TRBJ2-7; 7 bases agree with TRBD2. V shed 0 bases and J 3 bases; nucleotides not matched to a gene: 5. Germline lookup yields CDR1 MNHEY and CDR2 SVGAGI. The CDR3 spans 15 residues. CDR3 loop: CASSYSGLGSYEQYF. The CDR3 DNA is TGTGCCAGCAGTTACTCAGGACTAGGGAGCTACGAGCAGTACTTC.